The text below deals with one TCR beta chain. Its antigen remains unknown. Germline V lookup: CDR1 LNHDA, CDR2 SQIVND (reference sequence). The CDR3 contains 14 residues. Trimming left V 2 bases short and J 4 bases short, with 12 bases between. The data derive from a study of cytomegalovirus exposure and HLA in healthy donors. Broader study findings: When a later analysis was performed, an Asian-associated ancestry cluster reportedly had fewer N-insertions than the approximately 700-donor mean. Productive status was seen about 87% or about 30% of the time for most TCR beta V segments in an earlier analysis.

Primers for the PCR totalled 60 Vbeta and 13 Jbeta. Here immunoSEQ multiplex PCR was the method, and the copy in TCRdb shows in-frame clones only, minus some. The table includes around 130,000 clones, 76% detected once. Nominal health characterized the donors when sampled, though unrecorded immune exposures were likely. The chain is built from TRBV19 and TRBJ2-7, with TRBD2 as a possible D gene (6 bases). This clonotype originated in a man in his forties in good health and CMV-seronegative. The specimen sequenced was PBMCs. The CDR3 reads CASSIPGEEYEQYF. In nucleotides, the CDR3 is TGTGCCAGTAGTATACCGGGGGAGGAGTACGAGCAGTACTTC. The full variable domain, in which reference TRBV19 and TRBJ2-7 provide the parts outside the CDR3, is DGGITQSPKYLFRKEGQNVTLSCEQNLNHDAMYWYRQDPGQGLRLIYYSQIVNDFQKGDIAEGYSVSREKKESFPLTVTSAQKNPTAFYLCASSIPGEEYEQYFGPGTRLTVT.